The next 29 T cell receptor beta chains were all read from a single sample in a study of T-cell memory formation after mild COVID-19. One entry per CDR3 protein results from TCRdb running MiXCR on the 5' RACE reads. Among a few hundred thousand distinct CDR3 sequences listed, roughly 9.4% were seen once. The sequencing input was PBMCs or a T cell subset sorted from them (not recorded which). The receptor source for this set is a man aged 18 to 29 who had mild COVID-19 (a few samples of this study predate the infection). Cell type and time point are not known.

Ten or more counts support this clonotype. The chain has TRBV7-2 and TRBJ2-3; D not certain. From germline, CDR1 is SGHTA and CDR2 FQGNSA. This CDR3 comprises 15 residues. The V end was cut by 2 bases, the J end by 1 base, with 10 bases between. This CDR3 reads CASSLLTVGTDTQYF. In DNA, the CDR3 is TGTGCCAGCAGCTTATTGACTGTCGGCACAGATACGCAGTATTTT.

The gene calls are TRBV28 and TRBJ2-5; 8 positions match TRBD1. Per germline, CDR1 MDHEN and CDR2 SYDVKM. V shed 6 bases and J 5 bases; nucleotides not matched to a gene: 14. The CDR3 extends over 16 amino acids. This CDR3 reads CASSTMWGDRRETQYF. CDR3 sequence (DNA): TGTGCCAGCAGCACCATGTGGGGGGACAGGAGGGAGACCCAGTACTTC. Drawing the rest from reference TRBV28 and TRBJ2-5, the complete variable domain is DVKVTQSSRYLVKRTGEKVFLECVQDMDHENMFWYRQDPGLGLRLIYFSYDVKMKEKGDIPEGYSVSREKKERFSLILESASTNQTSMYLCASSTMWGDRRETQYFGPGTRLLVL.

This chain links TRBV11-2 with TRBJ2-6; D not resolved. The germline CDR1 and CDR2 sequences are SGHAT and FQNNGV. The CDR3 has 18 residues. V gave up 0 bases and J gave up 0 bases, with 12 bases separating them. The CDR3 here is CASSLDPPYSSGANVLTF. The CDR3 DNA follows: TGTGCCAGCAGCTTAGATCCGCCGTACAGCTCTGGGGCCAACGTCCTGACTTTC. Complete variable domain (other parts from reference TRBV11-2 and TRBJ2-6): EAGVAQSPRYKIIEKRQSVAFWCNPISGHATLYWYQQILGQGPKLLIQFQNNGVVDDSQLPKDRFSAERLKGVDSTLKIQPAKLEDSAVYLCASSLDPPYSSGANVLTFGAGSRLTVL.

In its sample, this clonotype was seen a few times. V and J are TRBV5-4 and TRBJ1-2; 8 nucleotides align to TRBD1. The CDR3 loop spans 13 amino acids. CDR1 is SGHNT, CDR2 YYREEE, per germline (reference sequence). V dropped 2 bases and J dropped 6; count of bases not matched to a gene: 3. The CDR3 is CASSFGGQDGYTF. The CDR3 region has the DNA TGTGCCAGCAGCTTTGGGGGACAGGATGGCTACACCTTC.

A few counts support this clonotype. The chain couples TRBV6-2 or TRBV6-3 to TRBJ2-5, with no clear D. The CDR3 has 11 amino acids. Trimming stripped 6 bases from V and 5 bases from J, with 7 bases between. Germline V lookup: CDR1 MNHEY, CDR2 SVGEGT. CDR3 in DNA: TGTGCCAGCAGAAGGTTGGAGACCCAGTACTTC. Translating gives CASRRLETQYF.

In its sample, this clonotype was seen many times. The V call is TRBV5-1, the J call TRBJ2-3, with D maybe TRBD2 (5 bases). Germline CDR1 reads SGHRS; CDR2 reads YFSETQ. Trimming took 4 bases from V and 2 from J, leaving 8 bases between them. The CDR3 has 13 amino acids. This chain's CDR3 is CASSPGNTDTQYF. CDR3 bases: TGCGCCAGCAGCCCGGGGAACACAGATACGCAGTATTTT. Filled out from reference TRBV5-1 and TRBJ2-3, the complete variable domain reads KAGVTQTPRYLIKTRGQQVTLSCSPISGHRSVSWYQQTPGQGLQFLFEYFSETQRNKGNFPGRFSGRQFSNSRSEMNVSTLELGDSALYLCASSPGNTDTQYFGPGTRLTVL.

This clonotype was observed a few times. V gene TRBV9 combines with J gene TRBJ2-1, with TRBD2 matching 9 bases. The CDR3 runs 16 residues. V lost 3 bases to trimming and J lost 8 bases; unmatched junction nucleotides: 12. Germline V CDR1 and CDR2: SGDLS, YYNGEE. The CDR3 DNA follows: TGTGCCAGCAGCGCAGGCGCTCTAGCGGGATTTGATGAGCAGTTCTTC. Protein: CASSAGALAGFDEQFF.

This clonotype appeared a single time. The CDR3 does not end in the conserved phenylalanine or tryptophan, so this is likely a read error. CDR3 amino acids: CAIRPGSGGRNEQFY. CDR3 in DNA: TGTGCCATCAGACCGGGGAGCGGGGGGAGGAATGAGCAGTTCTAC. V is TRBV10-3 and J is TRBJ2-1, with TRBD2 identical over 9 bases. V shed 6 bases and J 7 bases; nucleotides not matched to a gene: 10. Germline CDR1 ENHRY, CDR2 SYGVKD. CDR3 length: 15 residues.

The rearrangement links TRBV4-1 to TRBJ2-4; a weak D match, TRBD1 (6 bases). Trimming removed 4 bases from V and 0 bases from J, with 16 bases in between. Germline CDR1 and CDR2: MGHRA and YSYEKL. CDR3 length equals 17 residues. The DNA for the CDR3 is TGCGCCAGCAGCCTCCCCATTCAGGGGATAGCCAAAAACATTCAGTACTTC. Translation gives CASSLPIQGIAKNIQYF.

The gene calls are TRBV12-3 or TRBV12-4 and TRBJ2-5, with 9 nucleotides matching TRBD1. The CDR3 sequence is 15 residues long. The V and J ends lost 6 bases and 1 base, in that order; junction bases with no gene match: 6. The CDR3 nucleotides read TGTGCCAGCAGGCCCCAGGGACAGGGCCAAGAGACCCAGTACTTC. This gives the protein CASRPQGQGQETQYF.

This clonotype was detected only a few times. The CDR3, as DNA: TGCAGTGCTAGAGATGCAGTGGGGGCAGATACGCAGTATTTT. Translated, it gives CSARDAVGADTQYF. The chain couples TRBV20-1 to TRBJ2-3; D may correspond to TRBD1 or TRBD2 (5 bases each). Deletions cut 0 bases from V and 4 bases from J, with 11 bases between. CDR1 and CDR2 from the germline V gene are DFQATT and SNEGSKA (reference sequence). CDR3 length: 14 amino acids.

The chain is built from TRBV20-1 and TRBJ2-6, with D perhaps given as TRBD1 or TRBD2 (5 bases each). Trimming removed 1 base at V and 4 bases at J, with 11 bases between. CDR1 DFQATT and CDR2 SNEGSKA come from the germline V gene (reference sequence). The CDR3 loop spans 15 amino acids. The CDR3 reads CSARARGRGANVLTF. CDR3 sequence (DNA): TGCAGTGCTAGAGCGAGGGGCCGCGGGGCCAACGTCCTGACTTTC.

V usage is TRBV20-1 and J usage is TRBJ1-1; unclear D gene. This CDR3 region has 15 residues. Germline CDR1 reads DFQATT; CDR2 reads SNEGSKA (reference sequence). Between the trimmed V and J ends, which lost 1 base and 5 bases, there was a span of 17 bases. The DNA of the CDR3 is TGCAGTGCTAGAGGTGAAGGGCGCTTTTTTACTGAAGCTTTCTTT. Translated: CSARGEGRFFTEAFF.

The rearrangement uses TRBV5-5 and TRBJ2-3, with D hard to call. This CDR3 comprises 13 residues. Germline loops: CDR1 SGHKS, CDR2 YYEKEE (reference sequence). V was pared by 1 base and J by 4 bases, with 7 bases between. CDR3 nucleotide sequence: TGTGCCAGCAGCTTGCCGCCTTCAGATACGCAGTATTTT. Encoded protein: CASSLPPSDTQYF. Combining the CDR3 with reference TRBV5-5 and TRBJ2-3 gives the whole variable domain DAGVTQSPTHLIKTRGQQVTLRCSPISGHKSVSWYQQVLGQGPQFIFQYYEKEERGRGNFPDRFSARQFPNYSSELNVNALLLGDSALYLCASSLPPSDTQYFGPGTRLTVL.

This clonotype has only a few counts. The rearrangement links TRBV7-2 to TRBJ2-1; 10 bases match TRBD2. Germline CDR1 is SGHTA and CDR2 is FQGNSA. This CDR3 is 16 amino acids long. J lost 6 bases, V lost 5 bases, and 10 bases had no gene match. The CDR3 loop reads CASSQTSGLYFNEQFF. Written as DNA, the CDR3 is TGTGCCAGCAGCCAGACTAGCGGGCTTTACTTCAATGAGCAGTTCTTC.

The chain recombines TRBV28 with TRBJ2-7; D could derive from TRBD1 or TRBD2 (6 bases each). Trimming cost V 3 bases and J 2 bases, with 14 bases left between them. This CDR3 comprises 15 residues. The germline gives CDR1 MDHEN, CDR2 SYDVKM. DNA of the CDR3: TGTGCCAGCAGTTTTGGGGGGCGGCGGGCCTACGAGCAGTACGTC. Amino acid sequence: CASSFGGRRAYEQYV.

The rearrangement joins TRBV4-1 to TRBJ1-5, with D uncertain. With 0 bases removed from V and 11 bases from J, the gap between germline ends came to 14 bases. Looked up from germline, CDR1 is MGHRA and CDR2 is YSYEKL. This CDR3 comprises 14 residues. The CDR3 nucleotides are TGCGCCAGCAGCCAAGAAGTGAGAGGGAAAGCCCAGCATTTT. It codes for CASSQEVRGKAQHF.

This clonotype was seen more than once but under ten times. V usage is TRBV6-1 and J usage is TRBJ2-3; no clear D gene. The CDR3 is 13 amino acids. The V end was cut by 1 base, the J end by 6 bases, with 8 bases between. Germline CDR1 MNHNS, CDR2 SASEGT. The CDR3 DNA follows: TGTGCCAGCAGTGAAGAGGTCCGCGATACGCAGTATTTT. It encodes CASSEEVRDTQYF.

This chain links TRBV24-1 with TRBJ2-1; 10 positions match TRBD2. This CDR3 has 16 residues. V was pared by 2 bases and J by 10 bases, with 10 bases of the junction left unmatched. Germline V CDR1 and CDR2: KGHDR, SFDVKD. The CDR3: CATSDSERGGLEEQFF. CDR3 DNA: TGTGCCACCAGTGATTCCGAGCGGGGGGGCCTCGAAGAGCAGTTCTTC.

The table lists this clonotype with many counts. The chain joins TRBV5-1 to TRBJ2-5; TRBD1 matches 8 bases. V lost 4 bases to trimming and J lost 3 bases; unmatched junction nucleotides: 8. In germline, CDR1 is SGHRS, CDR2 YFSETQ. This CDR3 has 15 residues. DNA of the CDR3: TGCGCCAGCAGCAGTACCGGGACAGGAGAAGAGACCCAGTACTTC. Amino acid sequence: CASSSTGTGEETQYF.

The V gene is TRBV29-1, the J gene TRBJ1-6; D not certain. CDR3 size: 13 residues. The germline CDR1 and CDR2 sequences are SQVTM and ANQGSEA. Trimming stripped 6 bases from V and 6 bases from J, with 12 bases between. The CDR3 region is CSVGTWPNSPLHF. In DNA form, the CDR3 reads TGCAGCGTCGGTACATGGCCTAATTCACCCCTCCACTTT.

Judged by abundance, this clonotype is medium-sized. V gene TRBV4-1 combines with J gene TRBJ2-1, with 8 nucleotides matching TRBD2. The trim removed 0 bases at V and 8 bases at J, leaving 6 bases unmatched. The CDR3 contains 15 residues. Germline CDR1 reads MGHRA; CDR2 reads YSYEKL. The CDR3 nucleotides read TGCGCCAGCAGCCAAGAACGCGGGGGGTATGATGAGCAGTTCTTC. It specifies CASSQERGGYDEQFF.

This clonotype was detected only a few times. The rearrangement uses TRBV7-2 and TRBJ2-7; 8 bases are a match to TRBD1. This CDR3 region has 16 residues. The V gene end was trimmed by 5 bases and the J gene end by 2 bases; junction bases not matched to a gene: 11. CDR1 SGHTA and CDR2 FQGNSA come from the germline V gene. The CDR3 reads CASSTRPGGFTYEQYF. CDR3 DNA: TGTGCCAGCAGCACCCGTCCAGGGGGCTTTACCTACGAGCAGTACTTC.

This clonotype was counted many times. V gene TRBV5-5 combines with J gene TRBJ2-3; D call uncertain. V lost 0 bases to trimming and J lost 0 bases, with 5 bases between them. Germline CDR1 is SGHKS and CDR2 is YYEKEE (reference sequence). The CDR3 has 14 amino acids. CDR3 nucleotide sequence: TGTGCCAGCAGCTTGGTGAAGAGCACAGATACGCAGTATTTT. It encodes CASSLVKSTDTQYF.

This clonotype was seen more than once but under ten times. An end of the junction differs from the germline gene, which may be a read error. This chain uses TRBV7-9 with TRBJ2-3; 14 bases map to TRBD2. The germline V gene encodes CDR1 SEHNR and CDR2 FQNEAQ (reference sequence). There are 17 residues in the CDR3. The CDR3, as DNA: TGTGCCGGCAGCGGAGGACTAGCGGGGGGAAGCACAGATACGCAGTATTTT. As protein: CAGSGGLAGGSTDTQYF.

This clonotype was observed a handful of times. V and J are TRBV5-5 and TRBJ2-7; 8 bases fit TRBD2. The CDR3 is 14 residues long. V shed 3 bases, J shed 4 bases, and the junction held 6 bases outside the gene matches. The V gene's germline CDR1 is SGHKS and CDR2 YYEKEE (reference sequence). The CDR3 region is CASSWSGGGYEQYF. CDR3 sequence (DNA): TGTGCCAGCAGCTGGAGCGGGGGAGGGTACGAGCAGTACTTC.

A note on this clonotype: Its ends do not fully match the called genes, so a read error is possible. V gene TRBV19 combines with J gene TRBJ2-2, with TRBD2 identical over 7 bases. Germline V gene data show CDR1 as LNHDA and CDR2 as SQIVND (reference sequence). The CDR3 is 16 residues long. This CDR3 is CASRPVREAKTGELFF. CDR3 nucleotide sequence: TGTGCCAGTAGACCAGTCCGGGAGGCGAAAACCGGGGAGCTGTTTTTT.

This clonotype appeared a few times. V gene TRBV7-6 combines with J gene TRBJ2-2, with 10 positions matching TRBD2. The CDR3 is 16 amino acids. After removal of 4 bases from V and 3 bases from J, the junction contained 5 bases not matched to a gene. Germline CDR1 SGHVS, CDR2 FNYEAQ. The CDR3 loop reads CASSSLAGYDTGELFF. CDR3 sequence (DNA): TGTGCCAGCAGCTCACTAGCGGGGTATGACACCGGGGAGCTGTTTTTT.

CDR3 protein: CASSPGQMNGYTF. Written as DNA, the CDR3 is TGTGCCAGCAGCCCCGGACAGATGAATGGCTACACCTTC. This rearrangement joins TRBV5-6 to TRBJ1-2; possible D gene TRBD1, 6 bases. Trimming took off 4 bases at V and 6 bases at J, with 13 bases between the two ends. Germline values: CDR1 SGHDT, CDR2 YYEEEE. This CDR3 has 13 amino acids.